This T cell receptor beta chain stems from a study of blood T cell repertoires in COVID-19. In the original workflow: Researchers report that nucleated cell counts were estimated from reference gene primer amplification. Repertoires were generated with immunoSEQ multiplex PCR, while TCRdb's copy carries only in-frame clones and drops some. V, J and clone size were drawn from that table, and D and trimming were deduced from the DNA. The data show 55,000 to 90,000 clones, with 85% to 90% seen just once and approximately 32% held by the top ten. The CDR3 covers 14 residues. Germline V gene lookup returns CDR1 SGHRS and CDR2 YFSETQ. V shed 5 bases and J 7 bases; nucleotides not matched to a gene: 6. This clone has just one count.

The sequencing sample was made of peripheral blood. The receptor was isolated from a woman older than 75 with active or convalescent COVID-19. J is TRBJ2-2 and V is TRBV5-1; 9 bases match TRBD1. CDR3 protein: CASSSRQGVGELFF. For the CDR3, the DNA is TGCGCCAGCAGTTCTAGACAGGGGGTCGGGGAGCTGTTTTTT.